The next 12 T cell receptor beta chains were all read from a single sample in a study of metastatic and nonmetastatic thyroid tumors. TCRdb recomputed clones from the PCR reads via MiXCR. The sample lists about 12,000 clones; more than 30% were seen once. There were no patients who had received any treatment before thyroid surgery. The sample comprised tumor tissue. These receptors all stem from a female donor with papillary thyroid cancer or a benign thyroid nodule (not recorded which). Some clones in this sample may be carry-over from other donors' samples.

By sample fraction, this clone is medium-sized. The V call is TRBV3-1, the J call TRBJ2-7; D ambiguous. The CDR3 loop spans 12 amino acids. Germline V gene lookup returns CDR1 LGHDT and CDR2 YNNKEL (reference sequence). V shed 6 bases and J shed 2 bases, with 8 bases lying between them. The CDR3 spells CASSRKAYEQYF. CDR3 coding DNA: TGTGCCAGCAGTCGAAAGGCCTACGAGCAGTACTTC.

The rearrangement uses TRBV11-1 and TRBJ1-1; TRBD1 agrees at 10 bases. Germline loops: CDR1 SGHAT, CDR2 FQDESV (reference sequence). This CDR3 has 15 residues. V trimming: 5 bases; J trimming: 4 bases; junction bases outside the gene matches: 7. The CDR3 sequence is CASSLRQGAVTEAFF. CDR3 DNA sequence: TGTGCCAGCAGCCTCCGACAGGGGGCGGTCACTGAAGCTTTCTTT.

V usage is TRBV20-1 and J usage is TRBJ2-7; a weak D match, TRBD1 (6 bases). CDR1 and CDR2 (germline): DFQATT, SNEGSKA (reference sequence). V was shortened by 3 bases and J by 0 bases, with 9 bases between the two germline ends. There are 13 residues in the CDR3. The CDR3 nucleotides read TGCAGTGCTAGGGCCAGGGGCTCCTACGAGCAGTACTTC. It is translated as CSARARGSYEQYF.

This clone qualifies as medium-sized. V is TRBV3-1 and J is TRBJ1-1; D might be TRBD1 (5 bases). V was clipped by 0 bases and J by 7 bases, with 9 bases between them. This CDR3 spans 13 amino acids. Germline values: CDR1 LGHDT, CDR2 YNNKEL (reference sequence). This CDR3 reads CASSQDRQGEAFF. Here the CDR3 DNA reads TGTGCCAGCAGCCAAGATCGCCAGGGTGAAGCTTTCTTT.

CDR3 nucleotide sequence: TGTGCCAGCAGCTTTGGGGACAGGGCTTACAATGAGCAGTTCTTC. Translating gives CASSFGDRAYNEQFF. The chain employs TRBV5-6 and TRBJ2-1, with TRBD1 matching 9 bases. The CDR3 sequence is 15 residues long. In germline, CDR1 is SGHDT, CDR2 YYEEEE. V lost 2 bases to trimming and J lost 4 bases; unmatched junction nucleotides: 4.

V and J are TRBV7-3 and TRBJ2-7; unclear D gene. Trimming stripped 0 bases from V and 5 bases from J, with 5 bases between. Germline CDR1 SGHTA, CDR2 FQGTGA. There are 12 residues in the CDR3. CDR3 residues: CASSLTGNEQYF. DNA of the CDR3: TGTGCCAGCAGCTTAACAGGGAACGAGCAGTACTTC.

This clone was recorded at least ten times. The chain couples TRBV5-4 to TRBJ2-1, with D maybe TRBD1 (5 bases). V was trimmed by 0 bases and J by 13 bases, leaving 11 bases between them. CDR3 size: 12 residues. CDR1 and CDR2 (germline): SGHNT, YYREEE (reference sequence). The CDR3 here is CASSLAQAEQFF. Written as DNA, the CDR3 is TGTGCCAGCAGCTTGGCACAGGCTGAACAGTTCTTC.

In its sample, this clone ranks as medium-sized (0.01 to 0.1%). V gene TRBV19 combines with J gene TRBJ2-1; 10 nucleotides align to TRBD2. Germline V gives CDR1 LNHDA, CDR2 SQIVND (reference sequence). V lost 3 bases, J lost 7 bases, and 6 bases stayed unmatched. The CDR3 totals 15 residues. For the CDR3, the DNA is TGTGCCAGTAGTATGCAGCGGGGGGGAGATAATGAGCAGTTCTTC. The encoded protein is CASSMQRGGDNEQFF.

The table lists this clone with many counts. This rearrangement joins TRBV20-1 to TRBJ1-1; D call uncertain. V dropped 0 bases and J dropped 0 bases, with 2 bases sitting between them. Germline V gene data show CDR1 as DFQATT and CDR2 as SNEGSKA (reference sequence). The CDR3 totals 12 residues. The CDR3 spells CSARELNTEAFF. The DNA for the CDR3 is TGCAGTGCTAGAGAGCTGAACACTGAAGCTTTCTTT.

By share of the sample, this clone is medium-sized. CDR3 in DNA: TGTGCCAGCAGTTACACGGCAGGGTGGGATCAGCCCCAGCATTTT. Translation gives CASSYTAGWDQPQHF. The chain uses TRBV6-5 and TRBJ1-5; D might be TRBD1 (5 bases). Trimming removed 2 bases at V and 5 bases at J, with 13 bases between. The CDR3 has 15 amino acids. Germline CDR1 MNHEY, CDR2 SVGAGI.

This clone was picked up many times. CDR3 residues: CASSLGWALNEKLFF. The CDR3, as DNA: TGTGCCAGCAGCTTAGGGTGGGCCCTAAATGAAAAACTGTTTTTT. The rearrangement joins TRBV7-2 to TRBJ1-4, with D unclear. Germline CDR1 SGHTA, CDR2 FQGNSA. This CDR3 has 15 amino acids. Between the trimmed V and J ends, which lost 1 base and 5 bases, there was a span of 11 bases.

This clone is medium-sized in the sample. The V gene is TRBV6-1, the J gene TRBJ2-1; 9 bases fit TRBD2. V lost 1 base, J lost 7 bases, and 5 bases stayed unmatched. This CDR3 has 15 residues. The germline V gene encodes CDR1 MNHNS and CDR2 SASEGT. The CDR3 DNA reads TGTGCCAGCAGTGAAGGGGGCGGGGGGGCAAATGAGCAGTTCTTC. Its protein product is CASSEGGGGANEQFF.